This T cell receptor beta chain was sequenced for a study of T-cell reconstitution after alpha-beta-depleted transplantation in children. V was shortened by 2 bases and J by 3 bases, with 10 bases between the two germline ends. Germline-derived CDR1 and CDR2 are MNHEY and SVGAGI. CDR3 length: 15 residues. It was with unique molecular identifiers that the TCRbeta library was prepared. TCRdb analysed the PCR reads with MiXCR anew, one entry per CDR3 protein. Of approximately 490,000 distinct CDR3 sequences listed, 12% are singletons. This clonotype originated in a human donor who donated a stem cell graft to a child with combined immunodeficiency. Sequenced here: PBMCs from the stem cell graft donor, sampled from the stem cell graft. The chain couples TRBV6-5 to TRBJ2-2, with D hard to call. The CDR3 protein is CASSYARTDTGELFF. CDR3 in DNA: TGTGCCAGCAGTTACGCCAGGACGGACACCGGGGAGCTGTTTTTT.